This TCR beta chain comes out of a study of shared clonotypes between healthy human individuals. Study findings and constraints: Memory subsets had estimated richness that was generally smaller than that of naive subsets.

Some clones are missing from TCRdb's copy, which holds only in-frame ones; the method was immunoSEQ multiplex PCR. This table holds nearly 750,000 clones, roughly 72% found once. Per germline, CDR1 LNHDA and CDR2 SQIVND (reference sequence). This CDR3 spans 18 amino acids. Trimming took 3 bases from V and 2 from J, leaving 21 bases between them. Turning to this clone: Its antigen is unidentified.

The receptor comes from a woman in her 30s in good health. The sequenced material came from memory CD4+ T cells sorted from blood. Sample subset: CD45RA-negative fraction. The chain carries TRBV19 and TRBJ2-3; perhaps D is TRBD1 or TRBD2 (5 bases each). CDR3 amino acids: CASSIRPPGTAATDTQYF. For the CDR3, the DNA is TGTGCCAGTAGTATCCGTCCCCCCGGGACGGCCGCCACAGATACGCAGTATTTT.